The rows below give T cell receptor beta chains drawn from one sample of a study of CD8 T cells in Susac syndrome. TCRdb reprocessed the immunoSEQ multiplex PCR reads via MiXCR and lists one record per CDR3 protein. The sample holds tens of thousands of distinct CDR3 sequences; 93% are singletons and the top ten take 0.45% to 0.65%. Sequenced input: CD8+ T cells from PBMCs. These receptors all stem from a human donor in good health. Each CDR3 is given with its conserved first and last residue. The order of the fields is D gene, V gene, clone size, J gene, CDR3 DNA, CDR3 protein. The D gene is left open where the match is weak. Clone sizes are given selectively: once, few, many, or a class where the clone is expanded.

D: NA
V: TRBV15
size: NA
J: TRBJ2-1
DNA: TGTGCCACCAGCAGAGAGGGACAAGGACATGAGCAGTTCTTC
CDR3: CATSREGQGHEQFF

D: NA
V: TRBV21-1
size: once
J: TRBJ2-7
DNA: TGTGCCTTCTCGGCTAGCGGAAGCTCCTACGAGCAGTACTTC
CDR3: CAFSASGSSYEQYF

D: TRBD1
V: TRBV5-1
size: NA
J: TRBJ2-7
DNA: TGCGCCAGCAGCCCGACAGGGGCGGCCTACGAGCAGTACTTC
CDR3: CASSPTGAAYEQYF

D: NA
V: TRBV5-6
size: NA
J: TRBJ1-2
DNA: TGTGCCAGCAGCTTCGGGGAAGGGAATGGCTACACCTTC
CDR3: CASSFGEGNGYTF

D: NA
V: TRBV29-1
size: NA
J: TRBJ2-7
DNA: TGCAGCGTTCGGGCTAGCGCTTCTTACGAGCAGTACTTC
CDR3: CSVRASASYEQYF

D: NA
V: TRBV6-2/TRBV6-3
size: NA
J: TRBJ2-4
DNA: TGTGCCAGCAGTTACGAGGAGGCGGGAGCCAAAAACATTCAGTACTTC
CDR3: CASSYEEAGAKNIQYF

D: NA
V: TRBV29-1
size: NA
J: TRBJ1-4
DNA: TGCAGCATGTGGTACGGTAAAAAACTGTTTTTT
CDR3: CSMWYGKKLFF

D: NA
V: TRBV20-1
size: NA
J: TRBJ2-7
DNA: TGCAGTGCTAGAGTCCGGACCAGCTTCTACGAGCAGTACTTC
CDR3: CSARVRTSFYEQYF

D: NA
V: TRBV29-1
size: NA
J: TRBJ1-1
DNA: TGCAGCGTTGAAGAGCCAGGGACGGCCTTCACTGAAGCTTTCTTT
CDR3: CSVEEPGTAFTEAFF

D: NA
V: TRBV29-1
size: NA
J: TRBJ2-2
DNA: TGCAGCGTTGAAGAGGGGTCCGGGGAGCTGTTTTTT
CDR3: CSVEEGSGELFF

D: NA
V: TRBV30
size: NA
J: TRBJ2-2
DNA: TGTGCCTGGAGCAAGGATTCCGGGGAGCTGTTTTTT
CDR3: CAWSKDSGELFF

D: NA
V: TRBV3-1
size: NA
J: TRBJ2-2
DNA: TGTGCCAGCAGCCAAGGGCGGCTGAACACCGGGGAGCTGTTTTTT
CDR3: CASSQGRLNTGELFF

D: NA
V: TRBV27
size: NA
J: TRBJ1-1
DNA: TGTGCCAGCGGCCGCCACTACGGGAACACTGAAGCTTTCTTT
CDR3: CASGRHYGNTEAFF

D: NA
V: TRBV6-5
size: NA
J: TRBJ1-4
DNA: TGTGCCAGCAGTTACGGTCTTGGTAATGAAAAACTGTTTTTT
CDR3: CASSYGLGNEKLFF

D: TRBD2
V: TRBV29-1
size: NA
J: TRBJ2-3
DNA: TGCAGCGTTACCGGGACTAGCGGGAGCCTCTCCACAGATACGCAGTATTTT
CDR3: CSVTGTSGSLSTDTQYF

D: NA
V: TRBV11-2
size: NA
J: TRBJ2-7
DNA: TGTGCCAGCAGCTTAACAGCAGCCGGATCCTACGAGCAGTACTTC
CDR3: CASSLTAAGSYEQYF

D: NA
V: TRBV7-9
size: NA
J: TRBJ2-7
DNA: TGTGCCAGCAGCTACTTAGGGGATACGGGCGAGCAGTACTTC
CDR3: CASSYLGDTGEQYF

D: NA
V: TRBV12-3/TRBV12-4
size: NA
J: TRBJ2-2
DNA: TGTGCCAGCAGTTGGGCCGCCAGCACCGGGGAGCTGTTTTTT
CDR3: CASSWAASTGELFF